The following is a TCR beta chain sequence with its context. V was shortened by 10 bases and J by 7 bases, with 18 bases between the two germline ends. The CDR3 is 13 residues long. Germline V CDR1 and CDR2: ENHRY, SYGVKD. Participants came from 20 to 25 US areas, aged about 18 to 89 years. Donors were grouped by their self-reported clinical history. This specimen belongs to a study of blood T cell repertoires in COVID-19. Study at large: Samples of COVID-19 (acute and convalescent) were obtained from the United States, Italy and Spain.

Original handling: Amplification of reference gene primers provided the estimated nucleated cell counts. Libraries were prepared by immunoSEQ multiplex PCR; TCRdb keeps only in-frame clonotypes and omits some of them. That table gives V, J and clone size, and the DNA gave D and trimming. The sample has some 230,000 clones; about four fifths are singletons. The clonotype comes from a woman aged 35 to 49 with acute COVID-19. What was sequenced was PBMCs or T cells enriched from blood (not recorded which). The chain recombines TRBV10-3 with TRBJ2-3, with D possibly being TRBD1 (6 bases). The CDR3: CASSDRTPNTQYF. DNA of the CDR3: TGTGCCAGCTCTGACAGGACTCCCAATACGCAGTATTTT.